The 9 T cell receptor beta chains listed next were all sequenced from one sample in a study of blood T cell repertoires in COVID-19 (dated by TCRdb to the early 2020s). Libraries were built with the immunoSEQ multiplex PCR assay. TCRdb mirrors the immuneACCESS table, restricted to in-frame sequences. Some clones are absent from its copies; in checked studies, under half trace to an unresolved V gene, and the reason for the others is unknown. The sample data list more than 200,000 clones, and about 80% of these were observed just once. Of the sample, approximately 4.8% falls within the top ten clones. The sample was peripheral blood. All receptors come from a man over 45 with active or convalescent COVID-19.

The chain has TRBV30 and TRBJ2-7; the D gene is possibly TRBD2 (7 bases). CDR3 length equals 15 residues. Between the trimmed V and J ends, which lost 1 base and 3 bases, there was a span of 16 bases. Germline CDR1 is GTSNPN and CDR2 is SVGIG (reference sequence). The CDR3 reads CAWSDPGERGYEQYF. DNA of the CDR3: TGTGCCTGGAGTGACCCAGGGGAGCGGGGCTACGAGCAGTACTTC. Full variable domain (missing parts from reference TRBV30 and TRBJ2-7): SQTIHQWPATLVQPVGSPLSLECTVEGTSNPNLYWYRQAAGRGLQLLFYSVGIGQISSEVPQNLSASRPQDRQFILSSKKLLLSDSGFYLCAWSDPGERGYEQYFGPGTRLTVT.

V is TRBV7-3 and J is TRBJ2-3; no clear D gene. The germline V gene has CDR1 SGHTA and CDR2 FQGTGA. Trimming shortened V by 6 bases and J by 6 bases, and 10 bases separated the two germline ends. CDR3 length equals 12 residues. The CDR3 DNA reads as TGTGCCAGCAGTTTTGCAGGCGATACGCAGTATTTT. It yields the protein CASSFAGDTQYF.

The gene calls are TRBV7-2 and TRBJ1-5, with D uncertain. The ends were cut back, 0 bases at V and 0 bases at J, with 9 bases in the middle. Germline-derived CDR1 and CDR2 are SGHTA and FQGNSA. The CDR3 consists of 16 residues. The CDR3 coding sequence is TGTGCCAGCAGCTTAGCAGCAGGATTTAGCAATCAGCCCCAGCATTTT. Translation: CASSLAAGFSNQPQHF.

This clone was seen just once. The J gene is TRBJ2-2, the V gene TRBV30, with unresolved D. This CDR3 has 13 residues. Germline CDR1 GTSNPN, CDR2 SVGIG (reference sequence). The V end lost 0 bases, the J end lost 7 bases, and 9 bases lay between the germline ends. Here the CDR3 DNA reads TGTGCCTGGAGTGTACTGCCGATCGGGGAGCTGTTTTTT. It yields the protein CAWSVLPIGELFF.

V and J are TRBV6-1 and TRBJ2-3, with D unclear. The CDR3 runs to 15 residues. CDR1 and CDR2 from the germline V gene are MNHNS and SASEGT. V lost 0 bases, J lost 2 bases, and 9 bases lay in between. This chain's CDR3 is CASSEAWAPTDTQYF. In nucleotides, the CDR3 is TGTGCCAGCAGTGAAGCGTGGGCCCCCACAGATACGCAGTATTTT.

This clone showed up just a few times. The V call is TRBV19, the J call TRBJ2-2; no firm D call. The CDR3 extends over 15 amino acids. From germline, CDR1 is LNHDA and CDR2 SQIVND (reference sequence). Trimming removed 5 bases at V and 0 bases at J, with 10 bases between. In nucleotides, the CDR3 is TGTGCCAGTAGTTTCAGTCAGACGAACACCGGGGAGCTGTTTTTT. The encoded protein is CASSFSQTNTGELFF.

The V and J genes are TRBV5-8 and TRBJ2-7; the D is unclear. CDR1 and CDR2 (germline): SGHTS, YDEGEE. The ends were cut back, 4 bases at V and 4 bases at J, with 3 bases in the middle. The CDR3 has 10 amino acids. The CDR3 here is CASSLYEQYF. In DNA, the CDR3 is TGTGCCAGCAGCCTTTACGAGCAGTACTTC.

The chain uses TRBV5-4 and TRBJ2-1; 7 nucleotides agree with TRBD2. Trimming took 4 bases from V and 0 from J; bases not matched to a gene: 7. The CDR3 has 16 amino acids. Germline V CDR1 and CDR2: SGHNT, YYREEE (reference sequence). This CDR3 reads CASSTGGSSSYNEQFF. The CDR3 DNA follows: TGTGCCAGCAGCACCGGGGGGTCCAGCTCCTACAATGAGCAGTTCTTC. Based on the CDR3 plus reference TRBV5-4 and TRBJ2-1, the full variable domain is ETGVTQSPTHLIKTRGQQVTLRCSSQSGHNTVSWYQQALGQGPQFIFQYYREEENGRGNFPPRFSGLQFPNYSSELNVNALELDDSALYLCASSTGGSSSYNEQFFGPGTRLTVL.

The chain is built from TRBV7-2 and TRBJ1-2, with D unresolved. Germline V CDR1 and CDR2: SGHTA, FQGNSA. Trimming took off 3 bases at V and 6 bases at J, with 11 bases between the two ends. This CDR3 contains 13 residues. The DNA for the CDR3 is TGTGCCAGCAGCTTCAGCGGGGAGAATGGCTACACCTTC. Encoded protein: CASSFSGENGYTF.